This TCR beta chain was sequenced during a study of T cells in Graves' hyperthyroidism and ophthalmopathy. The germline gives CDR1 MNHEY, CDR2 SVGAGI. This CDR3 region has 15 residues. From RNA transcripts, TCR beta CDR3 regions were amplified. Researchers ran a first-round RT-PCR on the TCR CDR3 using the HTBI primer set. TCRdb reanalysed the multiplex PCR reads using MiXCR and keeps one entry per CDR3 protein. Found here are 500,000 to 600,000 distinct CDR3 sequences, approximately 16% of them singletons; the top ten hold 15% to 20%. A note on this clonotype: The junction does not match germline at one end; this may be a read error.

V usage is TRBV6-5 and J usage is TRBJ1-6; D unclear. The specimen sequenced was blood. The source of this sequence is a woman younger than 30 with Graves' hyperthyroidism. The CDR3 DNA reads as TGTGGCAGCAGTTACAGTAGGGCGGCTAATTCACCCCTCCACTTT. It specifies CGSSYSRAANSPLHF.